Each of the 16 T cell receptor beta chains below was sequenced from the same sample in a study of CD8 T cells in ankylosing spondylitis. TCRdb processed the 5' RACE reads anew with MiXCR; each CDR3 protein has one entry. The table has 200,000 to 250,000 distinct CDR3 sequences, about 10% seen once. Sample: blood, either unsorted or a sorted T cell fraction (not recorded which). The receptors originated from a male donor with ankylosing spondylitis or in good health (not recorded which).

This chain links TRBV28 with TRBJ1-5; D may be TRBD1 (6 bases). CDR3 length equals 20 residues. Germline lookup yields CDR1 MDHEN and CDR2 SYDVKM. The V end was cut by 6 bases, the J end by 0 bases, with 27 bases between. The CDR3 sequence: CASRTPTGFDPEISNQPQHF. DNA for the CDR3: TGTGCCAGCAGGACCCCGACAGGATTCGACCCCGAAATTAGCAATCAGCCCCAGCATTTT.

A few counts support this clonotype. This chain connects TRBV28 to TRBJ1-5; D remains ambiguous. Germline CDR1 and CDR2: MDHEN and SYDVKM. The CDR3 length is 12 residues. V was shortened by 7 bases and J by 4 bases, with 8 bases between the two germline ends. The CDR3 coding sequence is TGTGCCAGCACCCCCGTGAATCAGCCCCAGCATTTT. Its translation: CASTPVNQPQHF.

This clonotype came up many times. V and J are TRBV6-5 and TRBJ1-3; D is ambiguous. V gave up 0 bases and J gave up 7 bases, with 7 bases separating them. The CDR3 runs to 13 residues. Per germline, CDR1 MNHEY and CDR2 SVGAGI. DNA of the CDR3: TGTGCCAGCAGTTACTCTGGCAGTAACACCATATATTTT. It codes for CASSYSGSNTIYF.

This clonotype was detected a few times. The chain recombines TRBV29-1 with TRBJ1-1, with 7 bases that match TRBD1. The V segment lost 8 bases and the J segment 6 bases; nucleotides outside the gene matches: 15. The CDR3 totals 14 residues. CDR1 is SQVTM, CDR2 ANQGSEA, per germline. DNA of the CDR3: TGCAGCCACGAGAGACAGGGAGGAATTGCTGAAGCTTTCTTT. This translates into CSHERQGGIAEAFF.

Many counts were recorded for this clonotype. The rearrangement joins TRBV29-1 to TRBJ2-7; the D gene is possibly TRBD2 (5 bases). Germline V gene data show CDR1 as SQVTM and CDR2 as ANQGSEA. V was shortened by 6 bases and J by 5 bases, with 20 bases between the two germline ends. There are 14 residues in the CDR3. The CDR3 loop is CSVAYSGSPDEQYF. The CDR3 DNA reads TGCAGCGTCGCTTATTCGGGGAGTCCCGACGAGCAGTACTTC.

This chain connects TRBV7-9 to TRBJ1-2; tentative D call: TRBD1 (5 bases). The ends were cut back, 4 bases at V and 6 bases at J, with 12 bases in the middle. The V gene's germline CDR1 is SEHNR and CDR2 FQNEAQ (reference sequence). This CDR3 contains 13 residues. The CDR3 bases are TGTGCCAGCAGCTCTAGGGACGGGAATGGCTACACCTTC. It is translated as CASSSRDGNGYTF.

In this sample, this clonotype turned up a few times. The chain recombines TRBV7-2 with TRBJ2-1, with TRBD2 identical over 10 bases. The CDR3 is 14 amino acids. CDR1 and CDR2 from the germline V gene are SGHTA and FQGNSA. The J segment lost 9 bases and the V segment lost 5 bases, leaving 7 bases of the junction unmatched. The CDR3 region is CASSRSGGAVEQFF. Here the CDR3 DNA reads TGTGCCAGCAGCCGAAGCGGGGGGGCGGTTGAGCAGTTCTTC.

This clonotype was seen repeatedly, ten times or more. The V and J genes are TRBV6-4 and TRBJ2-1, with D perhaps assigned TRBD1 or TRBD2 (7 bases each). V was trimmed by 4 bases and J by 8 bases, leaving 18 bases between them. This CDR3 has 15 residues. Germline V gene lookup returns CDR1 MRHNA and CDR2 SNTAGT. The CDR3 nucleotides are TGTGCCAGCAGTGCACAGGGGAGGGAGGGGGATGAGCAGTTCTTC. This translates into CASSAQGREGDEQFF.

This clonotype was seen ten or more times. V gene TRBV20-1 combines with J gene TRBJ2-7; 14 positions match TRBD2. Germline lookup yields CDR1 DFQATT and CDR2 SNEGSKA (reference sequence). The V gene end was trimmed by 3 bases and the J gene end by 4 bases; junction bases not matched to a gene: 2. The CDR3 spans 14 residues. This chain's CDR3 is CSASGTSGGYEQYF. In DNA, the CDR3 is TGCAGTGCTAGTGGGACTAGCGGGGGTTACGAGCAGTACTTC.

This clonotype was seen ten or more times. The chain joins TRBV2 to TRBJ1-6; D ambiguous. Trimming took off 2 bases at V and 7 bases at J, with 12 bases between the two ends. CDR1 and CDR2 from the germline V gene are SNHLY and FYNNEI. CDR3 length equals 15 residues. The CDR3 DNA follows: TGTGCCAGCAGTGAACTTCCGGTTAGCAATTCACCCCTCCACTTT. Its protein product is CASSELPVSNSPLHF.

The chain carries TRBV21-1 and TRBJ2-1; the listed D gene, TRBD1, was not tested against the DNA. TRBV21-1 is a listed pseudogene. CDR3 length: 22 amino acids. CDR3 sequence (DNA): TGTGCCACACCCGTCCCTTCCGACAGGGGCTCAAGCGGGGGTATTTCCTACAATGAGCAGTTCTTC. Protein: CATPVPSDRGSSGGISYNEQFF.

Ten or more counts support this clonotype. The V gene is TRBV6-1, the J gene TRBJ1-4; D uncertain. The ends were cut back, 3 bases at V and 7 bases at J, with 9 bases in the middle. The CDR3 runs 13 residues. The germline V gene has CDR1 MNHNS and CDR2 SASEGT. CDR3 region: CASSDRTGEKLFF. In nucleotides, the CDR3 is TGTGCCAGCAGTGACCGGACGGGTGAAAAACTGTTTTTT.

The chain couples TRBV27 to TRBJ2-7; 9 positions agree with TRBD1. In germline, CDR1 is MNHEY, CDR2 SMNVEV (reference sequence). The CDR3 loop spans 13 amino acids. Trimming removed 8 bases from V and 4 bases from J; junction bases left unmatched: 6. CDR3 DNA sequence: TGTGCCAGCTCCACCGGGACAGGGTACGAGCAGTACTTC. This sequence encodes CASSTGTGYEQYF.

The chain couples TRBV3-1 to TRBJ2-5; a possible D gene is TRBD2 (6 bases). The CDR3 extends over 13 amino acids. CDR1 LGHDT and CDR2 YNNKEL come from the germline V gene (reference sequence). V was trimmed by 11 bases and J by 4 bases, leaving 17 bases between them. The CDR3 DNA follows: TGTGCCTCTGGGGCCCGGGGAGGAGAGACCCAGTACTTC. Amino acid sequence: CASGARGGETQYF.

This clonotype was seen repeatedly, ten times or more. The chain is built from TRBV5-1 and TRBJ2-1, with D tentatively TRBD1 (6 bases). The germline CDR1 and CDR2 sequences are SGHRS and YFSETQ. V lost 0 bases and J 7 bases, leaving 11 bases between the germline ends. This CDR3 spans 14 amino acids. CDR3 bases: TGCGCCAGCAGCTTGGATGGGGGCAGGAATGAGCAGTTCTTC. The encoded protein is CASSLDGGRNEQFF.

This clonotype was observed a handful of times. The genes are TRBV6-1 and TRBJ2-7, with TRBD1 as a possible D gene (6 bases). The CDR3 is made up of 15 amino acids. The germline gives CDR1 MNHNS, CDR2 SASEGT. V lost 8 bases to trimming and J lost 5 bases, with 22 bases between them. The CDR3 nucleotides are TGTGCCAGCTCGTCACGCCAGGGGAATTTGAACGAGCAGTACTTC. Protein sequence: CASSSRQGNLNEQYF.